This record covers a single T cell receptor beta chain. Its antigen is not yet known. The sample holds no much larger clone one base away, and base qualities are not on file. These data originate in a study of CD8 T cells in Susac syndrome (dated by TCRdb to between 2018 and 2021). Regarding the complete study: Whether CD8+ T cell activation and differentiation in Susac syndrome was antigen driven was tested using repertoire sequencing. The investigation overall reported the following: The number of individuals in the TCR sequencing and HLA analysis was acknowledged as relatively small.

RNA was extracted using the RNeasy kit, and about 0.45 to 1 microgram was reverse transcribed with random hexamers. The immunoSEQ multiplex PCR assay, which covers 54 Vbeta and 13 Jbeta segments, was used to amplify TCR beta CDR3 regions. To correct PCR amplification bias, a synthetic template baseline was used for both primer optimization and computational correction. The authors processed their data as follows. Only productive sequences were kept, with reads annotated to V, D and J genes according to IMGT and analyzed in immunoSEQ Analyzer. To calculate clonality, Shannon entropy was normalized by log2 of the number of productive unique sequences and then subtracted from one. For each patient and control, public and private clones were evaluated within the 100 most prevalent clones. Clones were defined as Susac-specific if absent from the healthy and MS cohorts, from 1052 published viral clones and from other ImmuneACCESS disease sequences. The public reads were reanalyzed by TCRdb: fastp trimming at Q25, MiXCR alignment, in-frame beta chains only. Every CDR3 protein is listed once, alongside the most common genes and DNA of its rows. What appears here as the V and J calls and clone size reflects TCRdb's work, not the paper's. The sample table shows roughly 190,000 distinct CDR3 sequences, and roughly 94% are seen once. The top ten clones comprise around 0.11% of the sample.

Peripheral blood CD8+ and CD4+ T cells from healthy donors, Susac syndrome patients and multiple sclerosis patients were profiled using high-throughput TCR beta sequencing. The healthy donors served as controls matched for age and sex. Bulk CD8+ and CD4+ T cells were purified by magnetic negative isolation, while CD8+ TEMRA cells were enriched using FACS. Blood was collected in EDTA tubes and processed within 24 hours, with PBMCs isolated through density gradient centrifugation. PBMCs intended for TCR sequencing were cryopreserved in liquid nitrogen and thawed later in a water bath at 37 degrees C. The sorted or isolated CD4+, CD8+ and CD8+ TEMRA cells had a purity of 90% or higher. Counted from cysteine to phenylalanine, this CDR3 has 12 amino acids. Only CDR3 DNA remains: 36 bases, in frame from the first base. CDR1 and CDR2, per the germline V gene, are MNHEY and SVGAGI. Relative to germline, V is 4 bases shorter and J is 4 bases shorter, with 8 bases between their ends.

This TCR came from a human donor in good health. The receptor chain draws on TRBV6-5 and TRBJ2-7; the D gene is not confidently resolved. Sequencing was carried out using CD4+ T cells from PBMCs. The sequenced DNA: TGTGCCAGCAGTTCAGGATTTTACGAGCAGTACTTC. The resulting protein is CASSSGFYEQYF.